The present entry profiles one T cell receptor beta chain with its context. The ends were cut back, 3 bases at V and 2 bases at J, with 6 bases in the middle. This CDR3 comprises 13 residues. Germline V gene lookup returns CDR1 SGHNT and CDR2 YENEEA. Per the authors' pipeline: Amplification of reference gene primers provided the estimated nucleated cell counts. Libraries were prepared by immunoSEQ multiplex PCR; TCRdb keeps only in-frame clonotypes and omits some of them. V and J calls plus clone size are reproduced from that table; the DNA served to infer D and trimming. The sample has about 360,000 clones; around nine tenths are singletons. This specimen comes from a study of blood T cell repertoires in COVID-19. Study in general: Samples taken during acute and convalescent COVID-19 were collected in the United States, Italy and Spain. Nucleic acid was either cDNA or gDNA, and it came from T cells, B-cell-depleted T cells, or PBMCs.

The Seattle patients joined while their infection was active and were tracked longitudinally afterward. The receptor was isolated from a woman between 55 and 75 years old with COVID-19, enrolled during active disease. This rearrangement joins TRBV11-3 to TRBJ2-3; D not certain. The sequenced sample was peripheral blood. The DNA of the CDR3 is TGTGCCAGCAGCTTGGGCATCACAGATACGCAGTATTTT. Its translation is CASSLGITDTQYF.